This T cell receptor beta chain was obtained from a study of blood T cell repertoires in COVID-19. Overall study context: The United States, Italy and Spain were the sources of the acute and convalescent COVID-19 samples.

The protocol was immunoSEQ multiplex PCR, while the TCRdb copy is restricted to in-frame clones and leaves out a portion. The repertoire includes over 130,000 clones, approximately 80% of them detected once, and 4.5% sits in the top ten. V lost 4 bases and J lost 2, with 12 bases in between. The V gene's germline CDR1 is SGHDT and CDR2 YYEEEE. The CDR3 totals 14 residues. The chain has TRBV5-6 and TRBJ1-2; D remains unclear. The source is an elderly woman with active or convalescent COVID-19. The material sequenced was peripheral blood. CDR3 protein: CASSPSGFNYGYTF. The CDR3 DNA sequence: TGTGCCAGCAGCCCCTCCGGGTTCAACTATGGCTACACCTTC.